One sample yielded the 26 T cell receptor beta chains listed below, sequenced in a study of neurological immune-mediated disorders. TCRdb used MiXCR to reprocess the 5' RACE reads, holding one entry per CDR3 protein. The table lists some 47,000 distinct CDR3 sequences, over 6% of them singletons, with roughly 0.5% in the top ten. Source material: CD4+ T cells from blood. The receptor source for this set is a woman in her thirties or forties in good health.

V is TRBV20-1 and J is TRBJ2-4, with TRBD2 matching over 11 bases. Trimming removed 4 bases from V and 2 bases from J; junction bases left unmatched: 4. CDR1 DFQATT and CDR2 SNEGSKA come from the germline V gene (reference sequence). The CDR3 is 15 amino acids. This CDR3 reads CSATTSGTTKNIQYF. DNA for the CDR3: TGCAGTGCTACGACTAGCGGGACCACCAAAAACATTCAGTACTTC.

This clonotype was recorded many times. The V gene is TRBV25-1, the J gene TRBJ2-1; D is ambiguous. Germline CDR1 reads MGHDK; CDR2 reads SYGVNS. There are 12 residues in the CDR3. Deletions cut 3 bases from V and 5 bases from J, with 5 bases between. The CDR3 region has the DNA TGTGCCAGCAGTGATTCCAACAATGAGCAGTTCTTC. Translated: CASSDSNNEQFF.

This clonotype was counted many times. The chain uses TRBV7-2 and TRBJ2-7; a possible D gene is TRBD2 (6 bases). The V end was cut by 1 base, the J end by 12 bases, with 10 bases between. Germline V gene data show CDR1 as SGHTA and CDR2 as FQGNSA. The CDR3 sequence is 11 residues long. CDR3 residues: CASSLGTEGYF. CDR3 coding DNA: TGTGCCAGCAGCTTAGGGACGGAGGGGTACTTC.

This clonotype has a count of ten or more. The J gene is TRBJ2-1, the V gene TRBV28; D not resolved. CDR3 length: 14 residues. Germline CDR1 is MDHEN and CDR2 is SYDVKM. V shed 10 bases and J shed 10 bases, with 23 bases lying between them. For the CDR3, the DNA is TGTGCCATCAACCTGGCGACCCTCAATTCCGAGCAGTTCTTC. This encodes CAINLATLNSEQFF.

This CDR3 is CASRSLRALYGYTF. Here the CDR3 DNA reads TGTGCCAGCAGGTCACTCCGGGCCCTCTATGGCTACACCTTC. The rearrangement links TRBV28 to TRBJ1-2; unclear D gene. Trimming left V 6 bases short and J 4 bases short, with 15 bases between. This CDR3 contains 14 residues. Germline values: CDR1 MDHEN, CDR2 SYDVKM.

This clonotype was observed at least ten times. V is TRBV28 and J is TRBJ1-3; a possible D gene is TRBD1 (5 bases). The CDR3 spans 15 residues. The V gene lost 5 bases and the J gene lost 3 bases, with 14 bases spanning the gap. Germline lookup yields CDR1 MDHEN and CDR2 SYDVKM. CDR3 coding DNA: TGTGCCAGCAGTCCTTCCGGGGCCAGTGGAAACACCATATATTTT. It is translated as CASSPSGASGNTIYF.

This clonotype was observed at least ten times. J is TRBJ2-7 and V is TRBV28; TRBD1 matches at 8 bases. This CDR3 contains 14 residues. From germline, CDR1 is MDHEN and CDR2 SYDVKM. Germline trimming cut 8 bases from V and 5 bases from J; bases unmatched to any gene: 11. CDR3 sequence: CASSGQAGTDEQYF. DNA for the CDR3: TGTGCCAGCTCGGGACAGGCAGGAACCGACGAGCAGTACTTC.

This clonotype came up many times. J is TRBJ1-4 and V is TRBV20-1; no firm D call. V was cut by 0 bases and J by 7 bases, with 12 bases left in between. This CDR3 has 14 residues. CDR1 and CDR2 from the germline V gene are DFQATT and SNEGSKA (reference sequence). The CDR3 reads CSAREFVVGEKLFF. The CDR3 DNA reads TGCAGTGCTAGAGAGTTCGTAGTAGGTGAAAAACTGTTTTTT.

At least ten counts were recorded for this clonotype. V usage is TRBV18 and J usage is TRBJ1-5; the match to TRBD1 covers 7 bases. This CDR3 has 13 residues. Germline-derived CDR1 and CDR2 are KGHSH and LQKENI. Trimming removed 3 bases from V and 5 bases from J; junction bases left unmatched: 1. The CDR3 sequence is CASSPTGDQPQHF. CDR3 nucleotides: TGTGCCAGCTCACCTACAGGGGATCAGCCCCAGCATTTT.

This clonotype was seen many times. This sequence joins TRBV20-1 and TRBJ2-1; D is possibly TRBD2 (6 bases). Germline loops: CDR1 DFQATT, CDR2 SNEGSKA (reference sequence). The V gene lost 6 bases and the J gene lost 5 bases, with 17 bases spanning the gap. The CDR3 is made up of 14 amino acids. The CDR3 spells CSAHGTLADNEQFF. The CDR3 nucleotides are TGCAGTGCCCACGGGACTTTAGCGGACAATGAGCAGTTCTTC.

This clonotype has a count of ten or more. The chain combines TRBV10-3 with TRBJ2-7; D is possibly TRBD2 (5 bases). V lost 10 bases, J lost 2 bases, and 9 bases lay in between. Per the germline V gene, CDR1 is ENHRY and CDR2 is SYGVKD. This CDR3 has 11 amino acids. The CDR3 protein is CATRDTYEQYF. CDR3 coding DNA: TGTGCCACCCGGGATACCTACGAGCAGTACTTC.

The sample holds many counts of this clonotype. This rearrangement joins TRBV12-3 or TRBV12-4 to TRBJ2-1; no definite D call. V lost 6 bases to trimming and J lost 9 bases, with 9 bases between them. The CDR3 totals 11 residues. The CDR3 region has the DNA TGTGCCAGCAGCCTCTCTTTTGAGCAGTTCTTC. It specifies CASSLSFEQFF.

This clonotype was observed many times. This chain links TRBV28 with TRBJ2-7; D is perhaps TRBD1 (5 bases). The CDR3 runs 13 residues. Trimming removed 5 bases from V and 1 base from J, with 9 bases in between. Germline V gene lookup returns CDR1 MDHEN and CDR2 SYDVKM. CDR3 nucleotides: TGTGCCAGCAGTCCCAGGGCTTCCTACGAGCAGTACTTC. Residues: CASSPRASYEQYF.

This clonotype was observed many times. The chain has TRBV20-1 and TRBJ1-5, with D unresolved. V lost 6 bases and J 9 bases, leaving 15 bases between the germline ends. CDR1 DFQATT and CDR2 SNEGSKA come from the germline V gene (reference sequence). The CDR3 contains 12 residues. CDR3 sequence reads: CSARTGLGPQHF. CDR3 coding DNA: TGCAGTGCCAGAACCGGCTTGGGGCCCCAGCATTTT.

This clonotype was counted many times. V is TRBV29-1 and J is TRBJ1-1; tentatively, D is TRBD1 (6 bases). CDR1 and CDR2 from the germline V gene are SQVTM and ANQGSEA. V lost 6 bases and J 6 bases, leaving 23 bases between the germline ends. The CDR3 length is 15 residues. CDR3 loop: CSVGAPGQRSAEAFF. The CDR3 DNA reads as TGCAGCGTCGGCGCGCCGGGACAAAGAAGCGCTGAAGCTTTCTTT. Complete variable domain (other parts from reference TRBV29-1 and TRBJ1-1): SAVISQKPSRDICQRGTSLTIQCQVDSQVTMMFWYRQQPGQSLTLIATANQGSEATYESGFVIDKFPISRPNLTFSTLTVSNMSPEDSSIYLCSVGAPGQRSAEAFFGQGTRLTVV.

Ten or more counts support this clonotype. V gene TRBV5-1 combines with J gene TRBJ2-3; TRBD2 aligns across 14 bases. This CDR3 contains 23 residues. The V segment lost 3 bases and the J segment 5 bases; nucleotides outside the gene matches: 26. Germline CDR1 reads SGHRS; CDR2 reads YFSETQ. CDR3 DNA: TGCGCCAGCAGCTCATCAGCTTGGACAGGGGGCGCGCCGGGACTAGCGGGAGTAGATACGCAGTATTTT. This translates into CASSSSAWTGGAPGLAGVDTQYF.

At least ten counts were recorded for this clonotype. This chain joins TRBV5-1 and TRBJ2-1; tentative D call: TRBD2 (6 bases). Germline V CDR1 and CDR2: SGHRS, YFSETQ. Trimming removed 0 bases at V and 15 bases at J, with 16 bases between. CDR3 size: 13 residues. The CDR3 DNA reads as TGCGCCAGCAGCTTGGCCGGACTATCCGGGGTGTTCTTC. Residues: CASSLAGLSGVFF.

Ten or more counts support this clonotype. The chain is built from TRBV5-6 and TRBJ2-1, with 7 bases aligning to TRBD2. The CDR3 is 15 residues long. Trimming removed 4 bases from V and 4 bases from J; junction bases left unmatched: 8. Germline assignment: CDR1 SGHDT and CDR2 YYEEEE. CDR3 nucleotide sequence: TGTGCCAGCAGCCGCGGGACTATAATGTACAATGAGCAGTTCTTC. It specifies CASSRGTIMYNEQFF.

This clonotype was found many times. This chain connects TRBV28 to TRBJ1-1; 8 positions agree with TRBD1. The germline gives CDR1 MDHEN, CDR2 SYDVKM. With 6 bases clipped from V and 1 base from J, the junction kept 7 bases outside the gene matches. The CDR3 is 15 amino acids. The CDR3 DNA follows: TGTGCCAGCAGGGGATCCGGGACAGGGAACACTGAAGCTTTCTTT. It specifies CASRGSGTGNTEAFF.

This clonotype has ten or more counts. The CDR3 loop reads CASRSQGGTYEQYF. The CDR3 DNA follows: TGTGCCAGCAGGTCACAGGGGGGGACCTACGAGCAGTACTTC. The chain is built from TRBV27 and TRBJ2-7; possible D gene TRBD1, 8 bases. Germline CDR1 and CDR2: MNHEY and SMNVEV (reference sequence). CDR3 length equals 14 residues. The V end lost 6 bases, the J end lost 2 bases, and 14 bases lay between the germline ends.

This clonotype has a count of ten or more. The chain carries TRBV5-1 and TRBJ2-2; no firm D call. The CDR3 loop spans 14 amino acids. V was trimmed by 0 bases and J by 6 bases, leaving 9 bases between them. The germline V gene has CDR1 SGHRS and CDR2 YFSETQ. CDR3 coding DNA: TGCGCCAGCAGCTTGGATCCCCCTCCCGGGGAGCTGTTTTTT. Translating it yields CASSLDPPPGELFF. The full variable domain, with the rest looked up from reference TRBV5-1 and TRBJ2-2, is KAGVTQTPRYLIKTRGQQVTLSCSPISGHRSVSWYQQTPGQGLQFLFEYFSETQRNKGNFPGRFSGRQFSNSRSEMNVSTLELGDSALYLCASSLDPPPGELFFGEGSRLTVL.

This clonotype was recorded many times. The V call is TRBV7-8, the J call TRBJ2-7, with TRBD1 matching over 7 bases. V lost 5 bases to trimming and J lost 3 bases; unmatched junction nucleotides: 10. The CDR3 length is 15 residues. In germline, CDR1 is SGHVS, CDR2 FQNEAQ. CDR3 amino acids: CASSAWTGNYYEQYF. In DNA, the CDR3 is TGTGCCAGCAGCGCTTGGACAGGAAACTACTACGAGCAGTACTTC.

The rearrangement joins TRBV6-2 or TRBV6-3 to TRBJ2-7, with 7 bases identical to TRBD2. Germline V gene sequence: CDR1 MNHEY, CDR2 SVGEGT. The CDR3 sequence is 13 residues long. The ends lost 8 bases at V and 7 bases at J; junction bases unmatched: 11. The CDR3 DNA is TGTGCCAGCTCCGACTGGGGCGGGAGAGAGCAGTACTTC. Translation gives CASSDWGGREQYF.

This clonotype occurred many times. The rearrangement uses TRBV6-5 and TRBJ2-1; 9 positions match TRBD2. V gave up 5 bases and J gave up 9 bases; unmatched junction bases: 8. CDR1 and CDR2 (germline): MNHEY, SVGAGI. The CDR3 has 14 residues. CDR3 in DNA: TGTGCCAGCAGTCTAATAGCGGGAGAGGGTGAGCAGTTCTTC. As protein: CASSLIAGEGEQFF.

At least ten counts were recorded for this clonotype. The chain links TRBV5-1 to TRBJ2-5, with TRBD1 identical over 9 bases. The length of the CDR3 is 15 residues. Trimming cost V 3 bases and J 4 bases; bases outside gene matches: 7. Germline-derived CDR1 and CDR2 are SGHRS and YFSETQ. CDR3: CASSSTGGSVETQYF. DNA for the CDR3: TGCGCCAGCAGCTCGACAGGGGGATCGGTAGAGACCCAGTACTTC.

This clonotype has a count of ten or more. The rearrangement links TRBV20-1 to TRBJ2-1; D is possibly TRBD1 (6 bases). Trimming removed 5 bases from V and 6 bases from J, with 11 bases in between. This CDR3 is built from 12 residues. Looked up from germline, CDR1 is DFQATT and CDR2 is SNEGSKA (reference sequence). In nucleotides, the CDR3 is TGCAGTGCTCCTCAGGACAGCAATGAGCAGTTCTTC. Translated, it gives CSAPQDSNEQFF.